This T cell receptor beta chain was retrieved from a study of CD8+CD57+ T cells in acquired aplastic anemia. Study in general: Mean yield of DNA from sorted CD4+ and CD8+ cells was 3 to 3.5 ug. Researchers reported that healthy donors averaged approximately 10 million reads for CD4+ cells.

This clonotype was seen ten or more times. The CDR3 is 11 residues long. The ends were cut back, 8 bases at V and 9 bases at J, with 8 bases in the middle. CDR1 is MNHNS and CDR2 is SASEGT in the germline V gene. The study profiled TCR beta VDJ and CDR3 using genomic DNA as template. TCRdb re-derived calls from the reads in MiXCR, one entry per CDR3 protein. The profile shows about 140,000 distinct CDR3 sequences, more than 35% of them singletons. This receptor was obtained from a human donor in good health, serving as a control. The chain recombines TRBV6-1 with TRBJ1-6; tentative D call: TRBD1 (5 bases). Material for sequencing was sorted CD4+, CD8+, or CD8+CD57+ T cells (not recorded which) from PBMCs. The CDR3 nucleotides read TGTGCCAGCCAGGGAAGTTCACCCCTCCACTTT. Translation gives CASQGSSPLHF.